This T cell receptor beta chain was sequenced for a study of shared clonotypes between healthy human individuals. For the study at large: Donors had three CD4 naive, three CD4 memory, two CD8 naive and one CD8 memory plate apiece.

Data came from immunoSEQ multiplex PCR; TCRdb stores just in-frame clones and leaves some out. The table includes 2 million to 3 million clones, over 85% detected once. The TCR originated in a man younger than 35 in good health. Some clones in this sample may be carry-over from other donors' samples. Sequences were obtained from naive CD4+ T cells from PBMCs. As for subset: CD45RA+ positively selected.

As DNA, the CDR3 is TGTGCCAGCAGGACGGTTGGCAAGCAGTACTTC. This encodes CASRTVGKQYF. The chain is built from TRBV25-1 and TRBJ2-7; D remains unclear. Trimming left V 6 bases short and J 8 bases short, with 11 bases between. This CDR3 is 11 amino acids long. Per germline, CDR1 MGHDK and CDR2 SYGVNS.